The T cell receptor beta chain described here comes from a study of metastatic and nonmetastatic thyroid tumors. Patients were all untreated before their thyroid surgery. Germline CDR1 and CDR2: SGHTA and FQGTGA. V was pared by 2 bases and J by 0 bases, with 0 bases of the junction left unmatched. This CDR3 is built from 16 residues. Using MiXCR, TCRdb re-called clones from the PCR reads. Counted here are 5,600 or so clones, around 31% occurring once; the ten biggest clones make up 37%. This clone has a single count. The clonotype originates from a male donor with papillary thyroid cancer or a benign thyroid nodule (not recorded which). Some clones in this sample may be carry-over from other donors' samples. The chain joins TRBV7-3 to TRBJ2-3; TRBD2 agrees at 12 bases. Sequenced input: adjacent normal tissue. CDR3 nucleotide sequence: TGTGCCAGCAGCTTAGGGACTAGCGGGAGCACAGATACGCAGTATTTT. This codes for CASSLGTSGSTDTQYF.